The T cell receptor (beta chain) under discussion was sequenced for a study of PD-L1 blockade in urothelial cancer. Whole-study context: Bladder-origin urothelial cancer in males described about 90% of the 29 patients.

The CDR3 has 14 residues. Trimming took 5 bases from V and 5 from J, leaving 15 bases between them. Germline CDR1 and CDR2: SGHVS and FNYEAQ. Here immunoSEQ multiplex PCR was the method, and the copy in TCRdb shows in-frame clones only, minus some. This sample has around 30,000 clones, with roughly 80% found just once. This sequence joins TRBV7-6 and TRBJ2-5; D is perhaps TRBD1 (5 bases). The sample consisted of PBMCs, taken around atezolizumab (anti-PD-L1) treatment. This receptor was taken from a man aged 45-65 years with urothelial cancer. The DNA for the CDR3 is TGTGCCAGCAGCCCGTCAGGGTCCCGGGAGACCCAGTACTTC. Protein sequence: CASSPSGSRETQYF.